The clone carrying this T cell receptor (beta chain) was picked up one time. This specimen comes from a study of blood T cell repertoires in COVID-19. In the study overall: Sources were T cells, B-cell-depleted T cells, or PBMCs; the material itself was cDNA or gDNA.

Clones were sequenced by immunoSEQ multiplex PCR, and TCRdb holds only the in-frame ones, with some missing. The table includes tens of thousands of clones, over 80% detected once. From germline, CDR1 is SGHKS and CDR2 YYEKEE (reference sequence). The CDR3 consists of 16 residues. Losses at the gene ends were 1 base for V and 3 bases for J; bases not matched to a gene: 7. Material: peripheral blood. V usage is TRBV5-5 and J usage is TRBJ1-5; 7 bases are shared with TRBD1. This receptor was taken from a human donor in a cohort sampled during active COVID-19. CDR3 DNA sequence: TGTGCCAGCAGCTTGTTGGCAGGGGGAGTCAATCAGCCCCAGCATTTT. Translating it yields CASSLLAGGVNQPQHF.